Listed below are T cell receptor beta chains from one sample, sequenced in a study of blood T cell repertoires in COVID-19. Generated by immunoSEQ multiplex PCR, the TCRdb table keeps only in-frame clones and is missing some. In the table there are some 240,000 clones, approximately 88% of which are singletons. The sequenced material came from peripheral blood. Receptor source: a woman aged 70-85 years with COVID-19, enrolled during active disease. The CDR3 runs from the conserved cysteine through the conserved F or W. D genes are given only for firm matches. Rows may omit the clone size; those that give it use once, few, many or a size class.

J gene,clone size,D gene,V gene,CDR3 DNA,CDR3 protein
TRBJ1-2,.,.,TRBV28,TGTGCCAGCAGTTTATCACAGAACTATGGCTACACCTTC,CASSLSQNYGYTF
TRBJ1-5,.,.,TRBV6-6,TGTGCCAGCGTGACGGGAGGTACCAATCAGCCCCAGCATTTT,CASVTGGTNQPQHF
TRBJ2-7,.,.,TRBV27,TGTGCCAGCAGCCAAGACGCCAGGTCTTCTATGTTCGAGCAGTACTTC,CASSQDARSSMFEQYF
TRBJ1-1,.,TRBD1,TRBV6-2/TRBV6-3,TGTGCCAGCAGTTACGGAGCAGGGGGGAACACTGAAGCTTTCTTT,CASSYGAGGNTEAFF
TRBJ1-6,few,TRBD1,TRBV3-1/TRBV3-2,TGTGCCAGCAGCCACATAGGGACAGGGGATTCACCCCTCCACTTT,CASSHIGTGDSPLHF
TRBJ1-3,.,.,TRBV11-2,TGTGCCAGCACCACGGGACAAGCCTCTGGAAACACCATATATTTT,CASTTGQASGNTIYF
TRBJ2-3,.,TRBD2,TRBV19,TGTGCCAGTAGTTTTAGGACTAGCGGGATTAGCACAGATACGCAGTATTTT,CASSFRTSGISTDTQYF
TRBJ2-7,.,TRBD2,TRBV9,TGTGCCAGCAGGTTGACTAGCCAGTACTTC,CASRLTSQYF
TRBJ2-3,.,TRBD2,TRBV6-6,TGTGCCAGCAGTTACAGCGGGATGGGCACAGATACGCAGTATTTT,CASSYSGMGTDTQYF
TRBJ2-2,.,TRBD1,TRBV27,TGTGCCAGCAGTCATAGGTCGACAGGGGCGAACACCGGGGAGCTGTTTTTT,CASSHRSTGANTGELFF
TRBJ1-1,.,.,TRBV30,TGTGGATCCTTCCGAGGGGGTGGGACTGAAGCTTTCTTT,CGSFRGGGTEAFF
TRBJ2-5,.,TRBD2,TRBV11-2,TGTGCCAGCAGCCCAGGACTAGCGGGATTTGAGACCCAGTACTTC,CASSPGLAGFETQYF
TRBJ2-2,.,.,TRBV5-1,TGCGCCAGCAGCCTCCCGACAGACGCAACCGGGGAGCTGTTTTTT,CASSLPTDATGELFF
TRBJ2-1,.,.,TRBV5-4,TGTGCCAGCAGCTTGGGGGGAGGCCGGGCCTACAATGAGCAGTTCTTC,CASSLGGGRAYNEQFF
TRBJ1-2,.,TRBD1,TRBV30,TGTGCCTGGAGTGATCCGGGACAGGGCCCGCGCGGCTACACCTTC,CAWSDPGQGPRGYTF
TRBJ1-1,.,.,TRBV5-1,TGCGCCAGCAGCTCCCCTCCTGGGCAGGGGATGTATATCACTGAAGCTTTCTTT,CASSSPPGQGMYITEAFF
TRBJ1-5,.,TRBD1,TRBV27,TGTGCCAGCAGTCCTAGTGACAGGGGATGGCCCCAGCATTTT,CASSPSDRGWPQHF
TRBJ2-7,.,TRBD2,TRBV5-4,TGTGCCAGCAGCCCTAGTGTGTCTAGCGGAACCTACGAGCAGTACTTC,CASSPSVSSGTYEQYF
TRBJ1-5,.,.,TRBV6-5,TGTGCCAGCATGCAGGGGATGAATCAGCCCCAGCATTTT,CASMQGMNQPQHF
TRBJ1-5,.,.,TRBV2,TGTGCTACGTCGGGGCAGGGGAGCAATCAGCCCCAGCATTTT,CATSGQGSNQPQHF
TRBJ2-1,once,TRBD2,TRBV28,TGTGCCAGCAGCCCGACTAGCATCTTCTACAATGAGCAGTTCTTC,CASSPTSIFYNEQFF
TRBJ1-2,.,.,TRBV30,TGTGCCTGGAGGAGGCCTAACTATGGCTACACCTTC,CAWRRPNYGYTF
TRBJ1-1,.,.,TRBV4-1,TGCGCCAGCAGCCAAGGGACAGCGAAGGTGGAGCCCCTTGAAGCTTTCTTT,CASSQGTAKVEPLEAFF
TRBJ1-4,.,TRBD1,TRBV19,TGTGCCACCACAGCCGGAGGGGGCAATGAAAAACTGTTTTTT,CATTAGGGNEKLFF
TRBJ2-3,.,TRBD2,TRBV4-2,TGTGCCAGCAGCCAGGTAGCGGGAGGGGACACAGATACGCAGTATTTT,CASSQVAGGDTDTQYF
TRBJ2-3,.,.,TRBV7-8,TGTGCCAGCAGCTTAGGCCGACTGGGACTCACAGATACGCAGTATTTT,CASSLGRLGLTDTQYF
TRBJ2-6,.,.,TRBV5-8,TGTGCCAGCAGCATTAGACTAGCTGGGGCCAACGTCCTGACTTTC,CASSIRLAGANVLTF
TRBJ2-2,.,.,TRBV9,TGTGCCAGCAGCACCAACTACGCCGGGGAGCTGTTTTTT,CASSTNYAGELFF
TRBJ2-1,.,.,TRBV7-3,TGTGCCAGCAGCTCTGCCGTGGCGGGCACCTACAATGAGCAGTTCTTC,CASSSAVAGTYNEQFF
TRBJ1-6,.,TRBD1,TRBV5-1,TGCGCCAGCAGCCTTACACTACGGACAGGGGGCAATTCACCCCTCCACTTT,CASSLTLRTGGNSPLHF
TRBJ2-5,.,.,TRBV18,TGTGCCAGCTCACCGGCCGGGGGCCAAGAGACCCAGTACTTC,CASSPAGGQETQYF
TRBJ2-7,.,TRBD2,TRBV5-1,TGCGCCAGCAGCTACGGACTAGCTAAAACCTACGAGCAGTACTTC,CASSYGLAKTYEQYF
TRBJ1-1,.,.,TRBV10-3,TGTGCCATCAGTGAGTCGAAGATGGGAGACACTGAAGCTTTCTTT,CAISESKMGDTEAFF
TRBJ2-7,.,.,TRBV3-1/TRBV3-2,TGTGCCAGCAGCCAACCCAGGACGGGAATCTACGAGCAGTACTTC,CASSQPRTGIYEQYF
TRBJ2-3,.,TRBD1,TRBV28,TGTGCCAGCAGTAATCCGGGACAGGGTGGGGCTAGCACAGATACGCAGTATTTT,CASSNPGQGGASTDTQYF
TRBJ2-1,.,TRBD2,TRBV19,TGTGCCAGTAGTGAGGGACTAGCGGGAAGTGAGCAGTTCTTC,CASSEGLAGSEQFF
TRBJ2-2,.,.,TRBV9,TGTGCCAGCAGCGTAGCTGGTCACACGACCGGGGAGCTGTTTTTT,CASSVAGHTTGELFF
TRBJ1-2,few,.,TRBV5-4,TGTGCCAGCAGCCCTTCTATCCAGAGGGACTATGGCTACACCTTC,CASSPSIQRDYGYTF
TRBJ1-1,.,TRBD1,TRBV5-1,TGCGCCAGCAGCACCGGGTCGCGGACAGGGAAAACTGAAGCTTTCTTT,CASSTGSRTGKTEAFF
TRBJ2-1,.,TRBD2,TRBV7-8,TGTGCCAGCAGCTTACTCAGGCGACTAGCGGGAATAGATGAGCAGTTCTTC,CASSLLRRLAGIDEQFF
TRBJ2-5,.,.,TRBV27,TGTGCCAGCAGTTTCAACCAAGAGACCCAGTACTTC,CASSFNQETQYF
TRBJ2-5,.,TRBD2,TRBV7-9,TGTGCCAGCAGCTTAGTCCTAGCGGGAGGCCAAGAGACCCAGTACTTC,CASSLVLAGGQETQYF
TRBJ2-7,.,TRBD2,TRBV4-1,TGCGCCAGCAGCCAGGGTTGGCAACTAGCGGGGTCCTACGAGCAGTACTTC,CASSQGWQLAGSYEQYF
TRBJ1-4,.,TRBD1,TRBV30,TGTGCCTGGAGCGACACAGGGGGCACTAATGAAAAACTGTTTTTT,CAWSDTGGTNEKLFF
TRBJ2-6,.,.,TRBV6-4,TGTGCCAGCAGTGACCCCGGGTCTGGGGCCAACGTCCTGACTTTC,CASSDPGSGANVLTF
TRBJ1-1,.,.,TRBV11-2,TGTGCCAGCAGCCTGATACAGATGAACACTGAAGCTTTCTTT,CASSLIQMNTEAFF
TRBJ1-1,.,.,TRBV30,TGTGCCTGGAGTGGAATCACAGGGAACACTGAAGCTTTCTTT,CAWSGITGNTEAFF
TRBJ1-5,.,.,TRBV3-1/TRBV3-2,TGTGCCAGCAGCCATCGGTATAGCAATCAGCCCCAGCATTTT,CASSHRYSNQPQHF
TRBJ1-5,.,.,TRBV19,TGTGCCAGTAGTATAGGGTGGGAGAGAAGCAATCAGCCCCAGCATTTT,CASSIGWERSNQPQHF
TRBJ1-1,.,.,TRBV5-1,TGCGCCAGCAGCTTGACAGGGTATGGGAACACTGAAGCTTTCTTT,CASSLTGYGNTEAFF
TRBJ1-4,.,TRBD1,TRBV19,TGTGCCAGTAGTAAACGGACAGGGAGAAAACTGTTTTTT,CASSKRTGRKLFF
TRBJ1-5,.,.,TRBV19,TGTGCCAGTAGCCCATACAGGGCCATGAGCAATCAGCCCCAGCATTTT,CASSPYRAMSNQPQHF